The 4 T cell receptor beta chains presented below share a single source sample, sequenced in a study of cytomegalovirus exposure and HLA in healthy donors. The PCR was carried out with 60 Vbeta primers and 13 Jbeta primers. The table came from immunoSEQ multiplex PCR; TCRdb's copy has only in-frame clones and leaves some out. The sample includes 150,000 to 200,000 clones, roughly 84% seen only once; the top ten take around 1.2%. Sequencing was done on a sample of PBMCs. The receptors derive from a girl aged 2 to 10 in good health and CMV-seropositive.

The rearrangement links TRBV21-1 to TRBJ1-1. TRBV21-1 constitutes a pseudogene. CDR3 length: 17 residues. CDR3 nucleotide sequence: TGTGCCAGCAGCAAACTAGCTATCCCCCGCATGAACACTGAAGCTTTCTTT. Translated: CASSKLAIPRMNTEAFF.

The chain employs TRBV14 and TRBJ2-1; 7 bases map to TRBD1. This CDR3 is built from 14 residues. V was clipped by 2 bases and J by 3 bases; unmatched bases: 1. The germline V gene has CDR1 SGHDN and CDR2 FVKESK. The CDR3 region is CASSQRDSYNEQFF. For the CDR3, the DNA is TGTGCCAGCAGCCAACGGGACAGCTACAATGAGCAGTTCTTC.

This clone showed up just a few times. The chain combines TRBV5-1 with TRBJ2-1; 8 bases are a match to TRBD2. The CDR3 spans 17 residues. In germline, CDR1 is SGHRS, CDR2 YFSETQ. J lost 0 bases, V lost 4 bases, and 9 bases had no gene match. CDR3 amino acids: CASSGGLVLSSYNEQFF. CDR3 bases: TGCGCCAGCAGCGGGGGACTAGTCTTAAGCTCCTACAATGAGCAGTTCTTC.

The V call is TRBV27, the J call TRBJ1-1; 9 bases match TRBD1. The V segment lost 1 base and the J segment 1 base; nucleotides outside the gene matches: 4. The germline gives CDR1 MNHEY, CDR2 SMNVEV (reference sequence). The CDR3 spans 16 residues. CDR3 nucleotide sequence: TGTGCCAGCAGTTTATACGGGGGACAGGGGAACACTGAAGCTTTCTTT. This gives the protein CASSLYGGQGNTEAFF.